These T cell receptor beta chains were read from a single sample in a study of beta chain features in type 1 diabetes. Libraries were prepared by immunoSEQ multiplex PCR; TCRdb keeps only in-frame clonotypes and omits some of them. This table holds approximately 260,000 clones, approximately 25% found once. Sequenced sample: naive CD4+ T cells from blood. These receptors originate from a woman aged 25-40 years with type 1 diabetes. Both conserved end residues are part of each CDR3. D genes are given only for firm matches. Clone size, where shown, is once, few, many, or a class for clones that have expanded.

CDR3nt: TGTGCCAGCATCTGGGGCGGAGCTAACTATGGCTACACCTTC; CDR3aa: CASIWGGANYGYTF; d_gene: NA; j_gene: TRBJ1-2; len: 14; abundance: NA; v_gene: TRBV5-6
CDR3nt: TGTGCCAGCAGCCCGGGTACAAACATGAACACTGAAGCTTTCTTT; CDR3aa: CASSPGTNMNTEAFF; d_gene: NA; j_gene: TRBJ1-1; len: 15; abundance: few; v_gene: TRBV14
CDR3nt: TGTGCCAGCAGCTTAAGTCTGGGACAGGGCGTCACTGAAGCTTTCTTT; CDR3aa: CASSLSLGQGVTEAFF; d_gene: TRBD1; j_gene: TRBJ1-1; len: 16; abundance: NA; v_gene: TRBV7-9
CDR3nt: TGTGCCTGGAAGCCCAAGGAGGGGGCGGTCACTGAAGCTTTCTTT; CDR3aa: CAWKPKEGAVTEAFF; d_gene: TRBD1; j_gene: TRBJ1-1; len: 15; abundance: few; v_gene: TRBV30
CDR3nt: TGTGCCAGCAGCGTAGGTCAGGGAATCGTAGAGACCCAGTACTTC; CDR3aa: CASSVGQGIVETQYF; d_gene: NA; j_gene: TRBJ2-5; len: 15; abundance: few; v_gene: TRBV9
CDR3nt: TGTGCCAGCAGCTCATGGAGTACGACCTACAATGAGCAGTTCTTC; CDR3aa: CASSSWSTTYNEQFF; d_gene: NA; j_gene: TRBJ2-1; len: 15; abundance: few; v_gene: TRBV7-3
CDR3nt: TGTGCCAGCAGCGGTCCCTCGGGATCCGAGCAGTACTTC; CDR3aa: CASSGPSGSEQYF; d_gene: NA; j_gene: TRBJ2-7; len: 13; abundance: NA; v_gene: TRBV5-4
CDR3nt: TGTGCCAGCAGGCGACAGGGCGGTGTGGAGACCCAGTACTTC; CDR3aa: CASRRQGGVETQYF; d_gene: TRBD1; j_gene: TRBJ2-5; len: 14; abundance: few; v_gene: TRBV6-6
CDR3nt: TGCGCCAGCAGCTTGGACAGGGCCGAGCAGTACTTC; CDR3aa: CASSLDRAEQYF; d_gene: NA; j_gene: TRBJ2-7; len: 12; abundance: NA; v_gene: TRBV5-1
CDR3nt: TGTGCCAGCAGCTGGGCCGACAGGAATCAAAAACTGTTTTTT; CDR3aa: CASSWADRNQKLFF; d_gene: NA; j_gene: TRBJ1-4; len: 14; abundance: NA; v_gene: TRBV7-2
CDR3nt: TGTGCCAGCAGCTCAGCGGGGCGGGGGCTGGAGACCCAGTACTTC; CDR3aa: CASSSAGRGLETQYF; d_gene: NA; j_gene: TRBJ2-5; len: 15; abundance: NA; v_gene: TRBV7-9
CDR3nt: TGTGCCAGTAAAGAGGCCCACGAGCAGTACTTC; CDR3aa: CASKEAHEQYF; d_gene: NA; j_gene: TRBJ2-7; len: 11; abundance: few; v_gene: TRBV19
CDR3nt: TGTGCCAGCAGTGACCTACAGGGGGTGGAGACCCAGTACTTC; CDR3aa: CASSDLQGVETQYF; d_gene: TRBD1; j_gene: TRBJ2-5; len: 14; abundance: NA; v_gene: TRBV27
CDR3nt: TGTGCCTGGACCCCCGGGGGACTTAACAATGAGCAGTTCTTC; CDR3aa: CAWTPGGLNNEQFF; d_gene: NA; j_gene: TRBJ2-1; len: 14; abundance: NA; v_gene: TRBV30
CDR3nt: TGTGCCACCAGCAGAGGGGTGGGGACAAGGGAGCAGTTCTTC; CDR3aa: CATSRGVGTREQFF; d_gene: NA; j_gene: TRBJ2-1; len: 14; abundance: NA; v_gene: TRBV15
CDR3nt: TGTGCCAGTAGTTCGACAGGGAACACTGAAGCTTTCTTT; CDR3aa: CASSSTGNTEAFF; d_gene: NA; j_gene: TRBJ1-1; len: 13; abundance: once; v_gene: TRBV19
CDR3nt: TGTGCCAGCAGCTTAAGAACGGGAGGGCCAATCGAGCAGTACTTC; CDR3aa: CASSLRTGGPIEQYF; d_gene: TRBD2; j_gene: TRBJ2-7; len: 15; abundance: NA; v_gene: TRBV5-4
CDR3nt: TGTGCCAGCACACCGGGACTAGTGATCTATGAGCAGTTCTTC; CDR3aa: CASTPGLVIYEQFF; d_gene: TRBD2; j_gene: TRBJ2-1; len: 14; abundance: NA; v_gene: TRBV11-2
CDR3nt: TGTGCCAGCAGTGAATTGGGGACAGGGGAGGACCACGAGCAGTACTTC; CDR3aa: CASSELGTGEDHEQYF; d_gene: TRBD1; j_gene: TRBJ2-7; len: 16; abundance: few; v_gene: TRBV25-1
CDR3nt: TGTGCCTGGAGTCTACGGGGGGGACTAGCAGGCAATGAGCAGTTCTTC; CDR3aa: CAWSLRGGLAGNEQFF; d_gene: TRBD2; j_gene: TRBJ2-1; len: 16; abundance: few; v_gene: TRBV30
CDR3nt: TGTGCCAGCAGTCTGGACAGGGGAGGGGATGGCTACACCTTC; CDR3aa: CASSLDRGGDGYTF; d_gene: TRBD1; j_gene: TRBJ1-2; len: 14; abundance: NA; v_gene: TRBV7-9
CDR3nt: TGTGCCTGGAGTGTTACTAGGGATGGTGAGCAGTTCTTC; CDR3aa: CAWSVTRDGEQFF; d_gene: NA; j_gene: TRBJ2-1; len: 13; abundance: NA; v_gene: TRBV30
CDR3nt: TGTGCCAGCAGGCGGGAGAGAAGCTACAATGAGCAGTTCTTC; CDR3aa: CASRRERSYNEQFF; d_gene: TRBD2; j_gene: TRBJ2-1; len: 14; abundance: few; v_gene: TRBV4-2
CDR3nt: TGTGCCAGCAGTTTAGTGGAGCTTGGGGCCAAAAACATTCAGTACTTC; CDR3aa: CASSLVELGAKNIQYF; d_gene: NA; j_gene: TRBJ2-4; len: 16; abundance: NA; v_gene: TRBV28
CDR3nt: TGTGCCAGCAGTGAACAGGCCTACGAGCAGTACTTC; CDR3aa: CASSEQAYEQYF; d_gene: NA; j_gene: TRBJ2-7; len: 12; abundance: NA; v_gene: TRBV2